A single sample is the source of the 20 T cell receptor beta chains below, sequenced in a study of T cells in Graves' hyperthyroidism and ophthalmopathy. It was RNA transcripts that yielded the amplified TCR beta CDR3 regions. The HTBI primer set drove a first-round RT-PCR of the TCR CDR3. A single record per CDR3 protein comes from TCRdb applying MiXCR to the multiplex PCR reads. This sample has around 340,000 distinct CDR3 sequences, with around 16% found just once. The material sequenced was blood. These receptors came from a man aged 30 to 45 with Graves' hyperthyroidism.

The chain employs TRBV24-1 and TRBJ2-1; 8 positions agree with TRBD2. J gave up 8 bases and V 4 bases, and 9 bases lay outside the gene matches. The CDR3 totals 15 residues. Per the germline V gene, CDR1 is KGHDR and CDR2 is SFDVKD. CDR3 DNA sequence: TGTGCCACCAGTGAGCCGGTAGCGGGAAAGTATGAGCAGTTCTTC. Residues: CATSEPVAGKYEQFF.

This chain uses TRBV30 with TRBJ2-7; perhaps TRBD1 as D (6 bases). The CDR3 is made up of 12 amino acids. Trimming shortened V by 4 bases and J by 2 bases, and 9 bases separated the two germline ends. Germline values: CDR1 GTSNPN, CDR2 SVGIG (reference sequence). This CDR3 reads CAWNRGTYEQYF. The DNA of the CDR3 is TGTGCCTGGAATAGGGGGACCTACGAGCAGTACTTC.

By frequency in the sample, this clonotype is medium-sized (0.01 to 0.1%). This rearrangement joins TRBV20-1 to TRBJ2-7; D is perhaps TRBD1 (6 bases). Between the trimmed V and J ends, which lost 6 bases and 1 base, there was a span of 19 bases. The length of the CDR3 is 15 residues. Per germline, CDR1 DFQATT and CDR2 SNEGSKA (reference sequence). This chain's CDR3 is CSATKPDSSSYEQYF. Here the CDR3 DNA reads TGCAGTGCCACCAAGCCGGACAGTTCGTCCTACGAGCAGTACTTC.

In this sample, this clonotype turned up a few times. The chain uses TRBV27 and TRBJ1-5; D not certain. Trimming took off 3 bases at V and 7 bases at J, with 10 bases between the two ends. Germline CDR1 and CDR2: MNHEY and SMNVEV (reference sequence). The CDR3 consists of 13 residues. The CDR3 is CASSFRAEQPQHF. DNA of the CDR3: TGTGCCAGCAGTTTTCGGGCTGAACAGCCCCAGCATTTT.

The chain's CDR3 is CASSSRLDAYEQYF. In nucleotides, the CDR3 is TGTGCCAGCAGCTCCCGACTAGATGCCTACGAGCAGTACTTC. The chain is built from TRBV4-2 and TRBJ2-7, with a possible D match to TRBD2 (6 bases). The germline gives CDR1 LGHNA, CDR2 YNFKEQ. Trimming removed 5 bases from V and 2 bases from J, with 13 bases in between. The CDR3 contains 14 residues.

This clonotype was seen a handful of times. The rearrangement joins TRBV20-1 to TRBJ2-6; the match to TRBD2 covers 11 bases. Unmatched junction bases numbered 1, after V lost 0 bases and J lost 0 bases. CDR3 length: 17 amino acids. Per the germline V gene, CDR1 is DFQATT and CDR2 is SNEGSKA (reference sequence). The CDR3 DNA is TGCAGTGCTAGAGATAGCGGGAGGGCCTCTGGGGCCAACGTCCTGACTTTC. It encodes CSARDSGRASGANVLTF.

This clonotype has a handful of counts. This may be a read error: a much more frequent sequence differs by one nucleotide. The CDR3 DNA follows: TGTGCCAGCAGCTTTTCTAACACCGAGGAGCTGTTTTTT. As protein: CASSFSNTEELFF. The rearrangement links TRBV11-2 to TRBJ2-2, with D unresolved. CDR1 SGHAT and CDR2 FQNNGV come from the germline V gene. The CDR3 sequence is 13 residues long.

In this sample, this clonotype turned up many times. This chain uses TRBV2 with TRBJ2-1; 12 bases fit TRBD2. This CDR3 is built from 16 residues. The V gene's germline CDR1 is SNHLY and CDR2 FYNNEI. The ends lost 2 bases at V and 8 bases at J; junction bases unmatched: 7. The CDR3 loop reads CASSESLAGGRDEQFF. The CDR3 DNA sequence: TGTGCCAGCAGTGAAAGTCTAGCGGGAGGGAGGGATGAGCAGTTCTTC.

This clonotype was found many times. The rearrangement joins TRBV20-1 to TRBJ2-3; 10 nucleotides agree with TRBD2. J gave up 0 bases and V 5 bases, and 5 bases lay outside the gene matches. Germline values: CDR1 DFQATT, CDR2 SNEGSKA (reference sequence). CDR3 length equals 15 residues. The CDR3 region is CSAHEREGSTDTQYF. DNA of the CDR3: TGCAGTGCTCATGAGCGGGAGGGAAGCACAGATACGCAGTATTTT.

The genes are TRBV7-9 and TRBJ2-1; D possibly corresponds to TRBD2 (5 bases). Germline loops: CDR1 SEHNR, CDR2 FQNEAQ (reference sequence). V lost 3 bases and J 10 bases, leaving 10 bases between the germline ends. This CDR3 comprises 12 residues. The CDR3 DNA sequence: TGTGCCAGCAGCTTTGGGGAGTACGAGCAGTTCTTC. Translating it yields CASSFGEYEQFF.

This clonotype was counted ten times or more. V is TRBV5-1 and J is TRBJ2-1; a weak D match, TRBD2 (6 bases). The V end lost 7 bases, the J end lost 0 bases, and 14 bases lay between the germline ends. CDR1 SGHRS and CDR2 YFSETQ come from the germline V gene. The CDR3 contains 15 residues. CDR3 in DNA: TGCGCCAGCGTCGACGACGGGAGCTCCTACAATGAGCAGTTCTTC. Its protein product is CASVDDGSSYNEQFF.

This chain links TRBV25-1 with TRBJ1-6; 8 bases are shared with TRBD1. The CDR3 runs 14 residues. Germline values: CDR1 MGHDK, CDR2 SYGVNS. The V and J ends lost 7 bases and 4 bases, in that order; junction bases with no gene match: 3. The DNA of the CDR3 is TGTGCCAGCACAGGGGGCCTTTATAATTCACCCCTCCACTTT. It codes for CASTGGLYNSPLHF.

This clonotype has a count of ten or more. This CDR3 is CATRSGSSPTEAFF. CDR3 sequence (DNA): TGTGCCACCAGGTCGGGTTCCTCCCCCACTGAAGCTTTCTTT. The chain is built from TRBV27 and TRBJ1-1; D gene unclear. Germline loops: CDR1 MNHEY, CDR2 SMNVEV (reference sequence). The CDR3 has 14 amino acids. Trimming removed 10 bases at V and 4 bases at J, with 19 bases between.

This clonotype occurred many times. The gene calls are TRBV6-1 and TRBJ2-2; possible D gene TRBD1, 6 bases. The CDR3 runs 15 residues. Germline CDR1 and CDR2: MNHNS and SASEGT. V was trimmed by 6 bases and J by 0 bases, leaving 11 bases between them. CDR3 sequence (DNA): TGTGCCAGCAGCCTGGGACAACCGAACACCGGGGAGCTGTTTTTT. Translation gives CASSLGQPNTGELFF.

The gene calls are TRBV5-6 and TRBJ2-1, with 9 positions matching TRBD2. Trimming removed 0 bases from V and 8 bases from J; junction bases left unmatched: 12. Germline V CDR1 and CDR2: SGHDT, YYEEEE. The CDR3 has 17 residues. The CDR3 DNA sequence: TGTGCCAGCAGCTTGGCGCTAGCGGGACCCTTTAGGGATGAGCAGTTCTTC. Translated: CASSLALAGPFRDEQFF.

The sample holds many counts of this clonotype. DNA of the CDR3: TGTGCCAGCATGCCTCCGGGTCGCTCCTACAATGAGCAGTTCTTC. It is translated as CASMPPGRSYNEQFF. The gene calls are TRBV27 and TRBJ2-1; no definite D call. The germline V gene encodes CDR1 MNHEY and CDR2 SMNVEV (reference sequence). This CDR3 is built from 15 residues. Trimming took 7 bases from V and 0 from J, leaving 13 bases between them.

Many counts were recorded for this clonotype. This chain connects TRBV20-1 to TRBJ2-2; TRBD2 aligns across 7 bases. The CDR3 contains 15 residues. Per the germline V gene, CDR1 is DFQATT and CDR2 is SNEGSKA (reference sequence). Trimming at V came to 2 bases and at J to 6 bases, leaving 9 bases not matched to a gene. The CDR3 DNA follows: TGCAGTGCTAGACCCGGGACTAATCCCGCCGGGGAGCTGTTTTTT. This translates into CSARPGTNPAGELFF.

To note about this clonotype: Since a much larger clone is just one base distant, this may be a read error. This sequence joins TRBV5-1 and TRBJ2-7; tentatively, D is TRBD1 or TRBD2 (6 bases each). The V gene's germline CDR1 is SGHRS and CDR2 YFSETQ. This CDR3 has 15 residues. The CDR3, as DNA: TGCGCCAGCAGCCTGGCGGGACAATCCTCCTACGAGCGGTACTTC. Protein: CASSLAGQSSYERYF.

The gene calls are TRBV6-5 and TRBJ1-2; TRBD1 is a possible D gene (5 bases). V gave up 3 bases and J gave up 4 bases, with 12 bases separating them. Germline-derived CDR1 and CDR2 are MNHEY and SVGAGI. This CDR3 has 14 amino acids. This CDR3 reads CASSYLGGSYGYTF. The CDR3 DNA sequence: TGTGCCAGCAGTTATCTTGGGGGGAGCTATGGCTACACCTTC.

The table lists this clonotype with a few counts. The V gene is TRBV6-2 or TRBV6-3, the J gene TRBJ1-3; D not certain. Trimming removed 4 bases at V and 2 bases at J, with 12 bases between. The CDR3 runs 15 residues. Germline V lookup: CDR1 MNHEY, CDR2 SVGEGT. Here the CDR3 reads CASSSWERPGNTIYF. CDR3 DNA sequence: TGTGCCAGCAGTTCCTGGGAGCGCCCTGGAAACACCATATATTTT.